This T cell receptor beta chain was captured by sequencing in a study of T cell changes during pregnancy in multiple sclerosis. TCRdb's copy holds only in-frame clones and misses some; the assay was immunoSEQ multiplex PCR. This sample has 18,000 or so clones, with 87% found just once. This CDR3 is 22 amino acids long. Trimming took 0 bases from V and 6 from J, leaving 33 bases between them. Germline values: CDR1 KGHSY, CDR2 FQNENV. Specimen: CD8+ T cells from peripheral blood mononuclear cells, collected in the third trimester of pregnancy. The chain uses TRBV16 and TRBJ1-5; D possibly corresponds to TRBD1 (6 bases). The clonotype originates from a female donor in good health, enrolled as a control in a pregnancy study. The CDR3 reads CASSQSLYMGAAMEVIGQPQHF. CDR3 bases: TGTGCCAGCAGCCAATCGCTGTATATGGGGGCGGCCATGGAGGTTATAGGTCAGCCCCAGCATTTT.